This entry is about one T cell receptor (beta chain). These data belong to a study of control samples from healthy donors and cancer patients. Germline lookup yields CDR1 SNHLY and CDR2 FYNNEI. This CDR3 is built from 14 residues. The germline V and J ends were trimmed by 6 bases and 9 bases, with 18 bases remaining between them. Clones were read by immunoSEQ multiplex PCR, and TCRdb kept only the in-frame ones, dropping some. This table has 95,000 to 130,000 clones, 85% to 90% appearing once. What was sequenced was PBMCs. The clonotype was recovered from a woman aged 45 to 65 with colorectal cancer. The rearrangement links TRBV2 to TRBJ1-5; possible D gene TRBD1, 5 bases. The CDR3 reads CASRTGTEVGPQHF. The CDR3 DNA reads as TGTGCCAGCAGAACCGGGACCGAGGTTGGGCCCCAGCATTTT. Full variable domain (missing parts from reference TRBV2 and TRBJ1-5): EPEVTQTPSHQVTQMGQEVILRCVPISNHLYFYWYRQILGQKVEFLVSFYNNEISEKSEIFDDQFSVERPDGSNFTLKIRSTKLEDSAMYFCASRTGTEVGPQHFGDGTRLSIL.